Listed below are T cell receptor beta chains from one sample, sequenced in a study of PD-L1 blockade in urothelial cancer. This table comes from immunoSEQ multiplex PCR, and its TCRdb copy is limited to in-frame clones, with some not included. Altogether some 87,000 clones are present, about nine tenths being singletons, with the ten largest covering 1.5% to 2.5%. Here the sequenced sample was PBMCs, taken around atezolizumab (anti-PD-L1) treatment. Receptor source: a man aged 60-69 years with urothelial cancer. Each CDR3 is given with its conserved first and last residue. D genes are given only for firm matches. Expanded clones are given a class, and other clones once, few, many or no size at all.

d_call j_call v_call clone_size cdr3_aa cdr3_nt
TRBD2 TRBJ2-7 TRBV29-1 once CSVVRGDYEQYF TGCAGCGTTGTTCGGGGGGACTACGAGCAGTACTTC
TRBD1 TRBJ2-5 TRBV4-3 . CASSQGQGEETQYF TGCGCCAGCAGCCAAGGGCAGGGGGAAGAGACCCAGTACTTC
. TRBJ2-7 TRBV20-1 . CSAAGGYEQYF TGCAGTGCTGCAGGGGGGTACGAGCAGTACTTC
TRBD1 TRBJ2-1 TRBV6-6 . CASSYTGQAYNEQFF TGTGCCAGCAGTTACACCGGACAGGCCTACAATGAGCAGTTCTTC
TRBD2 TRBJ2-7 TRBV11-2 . CASSLKAGGPEQYF TGTGCCAGCAGCTTAAAAGCGGGGGGGCCCGAGCAGTACTTC
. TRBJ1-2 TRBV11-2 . CASSVTGDQGGFNGGYTF TGTGCCAGCAGCGTAACCGGGGACCAGGGAGGGTTTAATGGCGGCTACACCTTC
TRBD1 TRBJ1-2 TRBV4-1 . CASSQARGDGYTF TGCGCCAGCAGCCAAGCCAGGGGGGATGGCTACACCTTC
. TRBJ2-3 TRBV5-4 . CASSLDHDSDTQYF TGTGCCAGCAGCTTAGACCATGACTCGGATACGCAGTATTTT
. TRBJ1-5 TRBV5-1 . CASSLGPSGDQPQHF TGCGCCAGCAGCTTGGGCCCGTCGGGGGATCAGCCCCAGCATTTT
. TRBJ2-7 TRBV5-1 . CASSPPAVNYEQYF TGCGCCAGCAGCCCCCCCGCAGTCAACTACGAGCAGTACTTC
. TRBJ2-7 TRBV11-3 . CASSPGNYEQYF TGTGCCAGCAGCCCAGGTAACTACGAGCAGTACTTC
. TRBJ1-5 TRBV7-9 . CASSRDIGIGPQHF TGTGCCAGTTCCCGGGACATAGGGATAGGGCCCCAGCATTTT
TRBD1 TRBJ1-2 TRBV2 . CASSRDRENYGYTF TGTGCCAGCAGTCGGGACAGGGAGAACTATGGCTACACCTTC
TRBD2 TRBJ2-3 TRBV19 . CASRDGGAASTDTQYF TGTGCCAGTAGGGACGGGGGGGCCGCTAGCACAGATACGCAGTATTTT
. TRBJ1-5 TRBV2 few CASRVRASGHQPQHF TGTGCCAGCAGAGTGAGGGCGTCCGGTCATCAGCCCCAGCATTTT
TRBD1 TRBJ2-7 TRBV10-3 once CAPRTGRRKEQYF TGTGCCCCGAGGACAGGGCGTCGTAAGGAGCAGTACTTC
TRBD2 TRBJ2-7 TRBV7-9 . CASSPGTSGTYEQYF TGTGCCAGCAGCCCCGGGACTAGCGGTACCTACGAGCAGTACTTC
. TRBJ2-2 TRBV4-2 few CASSQDQGPGELFF TGTGCCAGCAGCCAAGATCAGGGTCCCGGGGAGCTGTTTTTT
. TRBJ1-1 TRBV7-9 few CASSLLGRNTEAFF TGTGCCAGCAGCTTATTAGGGAGGAACACTGAAGCTTTCTTT
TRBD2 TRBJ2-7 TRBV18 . CASSPASGAYEQYF TGTGCCAGCTCACCAGCGAGCGGGGCCTACGAGCAGTACTTC
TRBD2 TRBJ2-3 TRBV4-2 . CASSQDVSGGAGDTQYF TGTGCCAGCAGCCAAGATGTAAGCGGGGGGGCCGGGGATACGCAGTATTTT
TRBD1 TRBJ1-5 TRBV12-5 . CASGQGTGGLSNQPQHF TGTGCTAGTGGACAAGGGACAGGGGGGCTTAGCAATCAGCCCCAGCATTTT
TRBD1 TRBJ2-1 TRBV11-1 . CAAQGLGEQFF TGTGCCGCACAGGGGTTAGGTGAGCAGTTCTTC
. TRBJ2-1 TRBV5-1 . CASSLRGSSYNEQFF TGCGCCAGCAGCTTGAGAGGGAGCTCCTACAATGAGCAGTTCTTC
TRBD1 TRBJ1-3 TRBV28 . CASSSGQGTGNTIYF TGTGCCAGCAGTTCGGGACAGGGGACTGGAAACACCATATATTTT
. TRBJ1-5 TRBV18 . CASSGGDGNQPQHF TGTGCCAGCTCCGGAGGAGACGGCAATCAGCCCCAGCATTTT
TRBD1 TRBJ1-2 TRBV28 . CASSPDRGNYGYTF TGTGCCAGCAGTCCCGACAGGGGTAACTATGGCTACACCTTC
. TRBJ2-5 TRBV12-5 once CASGFRQGPSETQYF TGTGCTAGTGGTTTCCGGCAGGGGCCCTCGGAGACCCAGTACTTC
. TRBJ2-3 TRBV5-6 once CASSLVGTRQDTQYF TGTGCCAGCAGCTTGGTGGGAACTAGGCAGGATACGCAGTATTTT
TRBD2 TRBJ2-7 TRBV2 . CAANRGGLAYEQYF TGTGCCGCCAACCGGGGGGGTCTTGCGTACGAGCAGTACTTC
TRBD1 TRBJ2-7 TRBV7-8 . CASSSTRTGKGSYEQYF TGTGCCAGCAGCTCCACAAGGACAGGAAAGGGGTCCTACGAGCAGTACTTC
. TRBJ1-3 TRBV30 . CAWSVLFSWPIYF TGTGCCTGGAGTGTACTATTCTCATGGCCCATATATTTT
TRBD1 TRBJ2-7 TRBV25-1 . CASSSDRGPYEQYF TGTGCCAGCAGTTCGGACAGGGGCCCCTACGAGCAGTACTTC
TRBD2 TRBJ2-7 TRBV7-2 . CASSSIGGGRGEQYF TGTGCCAGCAGCTCCATCGGGGGGGGGCGCGGCGAGCAGTACTTC
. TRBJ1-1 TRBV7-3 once CASSLLSYTEAFF TGTGCCAGCAGCTTATTATCGTACACTGAAGCTTTCTTT
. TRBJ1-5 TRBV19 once CASSLTGSNQPQHF TGTGCCAGTAGTTTGACAGGTTCCAATCAGCCCCAGCATTTT
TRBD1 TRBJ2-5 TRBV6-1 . CASRSGTGLIGTQYF TGTGCCAGCAGATCCGGGACAGGGTTGATCGGGACCCAGTACTTC
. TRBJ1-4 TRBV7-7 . CASSQDRGEKLFF TGTGCCAGCAGCCAGGATAGGGGTGAAAAACTGTTTTTT
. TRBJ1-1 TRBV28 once CASSLGGAWTEAFF TGTGCCAGCAGCTTAGGGGGGGCTTGGACTGAAGCTTTCTTT
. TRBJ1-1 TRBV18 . CASSPRRQTGGTEAFF TGTGCCAGCTCACCCCGTCGACAAACAGGTGGCACTGAAGCTTTCTTT
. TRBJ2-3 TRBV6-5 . CASTLGGTQYF TGTGCCAGCACCCTAGGGGGTACGCAGTATTTT
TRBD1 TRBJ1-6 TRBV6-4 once CASSDSGTGDTPLHF TGTGCCAGCAGTGACTCCGGGACAGGGGACACACCCCTCCACTTT
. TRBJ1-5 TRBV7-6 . CASSLGRGGADSNQPQHF TGTGCCAGCAGCTTAGGCCGGGGGGGGGCGGATAGCAATCAGCCCCAGCATTTT
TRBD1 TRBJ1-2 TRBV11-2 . CASSSGDSQDGYTF TGTGCCAGCAGCTCCGGGGACAGTCAGGATGGCTACACCTTC
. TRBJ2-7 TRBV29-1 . CSVDGGSYEQYF TGCAGCGTGGACGGGGGCTCCTACGAGCAGTACTTC